Listed here is a single T cell receptor beta chain. Per the authors' pipeline: Counts of nucleated cells, estimated from reference gene primer amplification, were obtained. Some clones are missing from TCRdb's copy, which holds only in-frame ones; the method was immunoSEQ multiplex PCR. V, J and clone size reflect that table, while D and trimming were determined from the DNA. The sample contains roughly 140,000 clones, 80% to 90% of which appear only once. Germline V gene data show CDR1 as MGHRA and CDR2 as YSYEKL. CDR3 length equals 14 residues. V trimming: 4 bases; J trimming: 6 bases; junction bases outside the gene matches: 8. This sample is part of a study of blood T cell repertoires in COVID-19. Study at large: Sources were T cells, B-cell-depleted T cells, or PBMCs; the material itself was cDNA or gDNA.

The chain is built from TRBV4-1 and TRBJ1-2; TRBD1 matches at 7 bases. This clonotype originated in a woman in her sixties with active COVID-19. Sequencing used peripheral blood. The CDR3 reads CASSLQGQSDGYTF. DNA of the CDR3: TGCGCCAGCAGCCTACAGGGACAGTCGGATGGCTACACCTTC.